A selection of T cell receptor beta chains follows, all from one sample in a study of blood T cell repertoires in COVID-19. This table comes from immunoSEQ multiplex PCR, and its TCRdb copy is limited to in-frame clones, with some not included. The data show 150,000 or so clones, 85% to 90% seen once. The sequencing sample was made of peripheral blood. The receptors come from a man between 18 and 29 years old with COVID-19, enrolled during active disease. The CDR3 runs from the conserved cysteine through the conserved F or W. A D gene is named only where the DNA matches it firmly. Expanded clones are given a class, and other clones once, few, many or no size at all.

>TRBJ2-1|.|.|TRBV9
CASSGGTPYNEQFF
TGTGCCAGCAGCGGCGGGACTCCTTACAATGAGCAGTTCTTC
>TRBJ2-1|.|TRBD2|TRBV27
CASSPSSGVYNEQFF
TGTGCCAGCAGCCCGTCTAGCGGGGTCTACAATGAGCAGTTCTTC
>TRBJ2-7|.|TRBD2|TRBV20-1
CSASPSGAGGLLTPSYEQYF
TGCAGTGCTAGTCCCTCGGGAGCGGGAGGGCTCCTCACCCCTTCCTACGAGCAGTACTTC
>TRBJ2-7|.|.|TRBV27
CASRQGLYEQYF
TGTGCCAGCAGGCAGGGGTTGTACGAGCAGTACTTC
>TRBJ2-2|once|.|TRBV7-7
CASSTVAGELFF
TGTGCCAGCAGCACGGTAGCCGGGGAGCTGTTTTTT
>TRBJ2-5|.|TRBD1|TRBV6-2/TRBV6-3
CASSWGQGRIETQYF
TGTGCCAGCAGTTGGGGACAGGGTAGGATAGAGACCCAGTACTTC
>TRBJ2-4|.|.|TRBV3-1/TRBV3-2
CASSQDSATPRGNIQYF
TGTGCCAGCAGCCAAGATTCGGCGACTCCCCGGGGAAACATTCAGTACTTC
>TRBJ2-7|.|TRBD1|TRBV5-1
CASSFTTGLSDEQYF
TGCGCCAGCAGCTTTACGACAGGGCTCTCCGACGAGCAGTACTTC
>TRBJ1-5|.|.|TRBV21-1
CASSKPGGDGCNQPQHF
TGTGCCAGCAGCAAACCCGGGGGGGACGGGTGCAATCAGCCCCAGCATTTT
>TRBJ2-1|.|TRBD2|TRBV30
CAWSVPTSGSTYNEQFF
TGTGCCTGGAGTGTACCCACTAGCGGGAGTACCTACAATGAGCAGTTCTTC
>TRBJ1-6|.|.|TRBV5-4
CASSLDSYNSPLHF
TGTGCCAGCAGCTTGGACAGTTATAATTCACCCCTCCACTTT
>TRBJ2-1|.|TRBD2|TRBV3-1/TRBV3-2
CASSQSGTIYLEQFF
TGTGCCAGCAGCCAATCCGGGACTATTTATCTTGAGCAGTTCTTC
>TRBJ2-7|.|TRBD1|TRBV27
CASRGQGAYEQYF
TGTGCCAGCAGGGGACAGGGGGCTTACGAGCAGTACTTC
>TRBJ2-5|.|TRBD1|TRBV19
CASGDRGEETQYF
TGTGCCAGTGGAGACAGGGGCGAGGAGACCCAGTACTTC
>TRBJ2-5|once|TRBD2|TRBV28
CASSLRADGLAGVGETQYF
TGTGCCAGCAGTTTACGAGCCGATGGGCTAGCGGGAGTCGGGGAGACCCAGTACTTC
>TRBJ2-1|.|TRBD2|TRBV19
CASRTLRGAGVVHNEQFF
TGTGCCAGTAGAACCCTCAGGGGAGCGGGAGTCGTCCACAATGAGCAGTTCTTC
>TRBJ1-5|.|.|TRBV5-5
CASSLGQSWGQPQHF
TGTGCCAGCAGCTTGGGACAGAGTTGGGGTCAGCCCCAGCATTTT
>TRBJ2-3|.|TRBD1|TRBV6-2/TRBV6-3
CASSYRYRGADTQYF
TGTGCCAGCAGTTACCGCTACAGGGGAGCAGATACGCAGTATTTT
>TRBJ2-5|.|TRBD2|TRBV5-4
CASSLGRLAGGPRGETQYF
TGTGCCAGCAGCTTGGGGCGACTAGCGGGAGGGCCGAGGGGGGAGACCCAGTACTTC
>TRBJ2-7|.|.|TRBV30
CAWSASSYEQYF
TGTGCCTGGAGTGCGAGCTCCTACGAGCAGTACTTC
>TRBJ2-7|once|.|TRBV5-1
CASSLGQGPYEQYF
TGCGCCAGCAGCTTGGGGCAGGGCCCCTACGAGCAGTACTTC
>TRBJ1-1|once|.|TRBV7-9
CASSSKTGEAFF
TGTGCCAGCAGCTCAAAGACAGGTGAGGCTTTCTTT
>TRBJ2-5|.|.|TRBV10-3
CAIKERAYETQYF
TGTGCCATCAAAGAGAGGGCTTATGAGACCCAGTACTTC
>TRBJ2-2|.|TRBD1|TRBV25-1
CASSATTFDRANTGELFF
TGTGCCAGCAGTGCCACAACCTTTGACAGGGCGAACACCGGGGAGCTGTTTTTT
>TRBJ1-1|.|.|TRBV28
CASRLTGLTEAFF
TGTGCCAGCAGGCTCACAGGGTTAACTGAAGCTTTCTTT
>TRBJ1-2|few|.|TRBV30
CAWNLGGGENGYTF
TGTGCCTGGAACCTAGGGGGGGGCGAAAATGGCTACACCTTC
>TRBJ2-1|.|TRBD1|TRBV11-3
CASSSHYFVGQGWDEQFF
TGTGCCAGCAGCTCGCATTACTTCGTGGGACAGGGGTGGGATGAGCAGTTCTTC
>TRBJ2-3|.|.|TRBV27
CASSLGHYTDTQYF
TGTGCCAGCAGTTTAGGACATTACACAGATACGCAGTATTTT
>TRBJ2-4|.|.|TRBV27
CASSDGAWAKNIQYF
TGTGCCAGCAGTGATGGAGCTTGGGCCAAAAACATTCAGTACTTC
>TRBJ2-5|once|.|TRBV5-4
CASSLTGEETQYF
TGTGCCAGCAGCTTGACAGGTGAAGAGACCCAGTACTTC
>TRBJ1-1|.|.|TRBV28
CASSLVTGLNTEAFF
TGTGCCAGCAGTTTAGTGACAGGACTGAACACTGAAGCTTTCTTT
>TRBJ2-3|.|.|TRBV28
CASSFDRGIDTDTQYF
TGTGCCAGCAGTTTCGACCGCGGGATCGACACAGATACGCAGTATTTT
>TRBJ1-4|.|.|TRBV18
CASSPEELNEKLLF
TGTGCCAGCTCACCAGAGGAGCTCAATGAAAAACTGCTTTTT
>TRBJ1-5|.|.|TRBV18
CASSTDRYNQPQHF
TGTGCCAGCTCAACAGACAGGTACAATCAGCCCCAGCATTTT
>TRBJ2-1|few|.|TRBV5-1
CASSWLAPSYNEQFF
TGCGCCAGCAGCTGGCTAGCGCCCTCCTACAATGAGCAGTTCTTC
>TRBJ2-7|few|.|TRBV15
CATSRDYGQPSYEQYF
TGTGCCACCAGCAGAGATTATGGGCAGCCCTCCTACGAGCAGTACTTC
>TRBJ1-6|.|.|TRBV5-8
CASSLAAGNSPLHF
TGTGCCAGCAGCTTGGCGGCGGGAAATTCACCCCTCCACTTT